This T cell receptor beta chain emerged from a study of early T cells in non-severe SARS-CoV-2 infection. Study overall: Chains stayed unpaired after sequencing of bulk RNA from unsorted whole blood.

CDR3 length: 15 residues. From germline, CDR1 is MDHEN and CDR2 SYDVKM. Trimming cost V 3 bases and J 4 bases, with 13 bases left between them. The library protocol tagged individual cDNA molecules with unique molecular identifiers. From the 5' RACE reads, TCRdb called clonotypes with MiXCR, one entry per CDR3 protein. The sample carries tens of thousands of distinct CDR3 sequences, 5.9% recorded once. Concerning this clonotype itself: The antigen is not known.

Findings and caveats of the study: A preference for anti-spike CD8 responses marked VDJdb matching, which missed private and CD4 specificities.

The rearrangement uses TRBV28 and TRBJ2-1; D is unclear. The sequence was obtained from an adult who was a healthcare worker with PCR-confirmed SARS-CoV-2 infection or an uninfected control (not recorded which). This material consisted of whole blood, taken at baseline. The CDR3 protein is CASSLVPPPYNEQFF. The CDR3 DNA follows: TGTGCCAGCAGTTTGGTACCCCCCCCTTACAATGAGCAGTTCTTC.